This section outlines one TCR beta chain sequence together with its context. Its antigen is still unknown. Clones were sequenced by immunoSEQ multiplex PCR, and TCRdb holds only the in-frame ones, with some missing. The sample contains some 160,000 clones, 80% to 95% of which appear only once. These data belong to a study of T cell responses to AZD1222 COVID-19 vaccine. Study as a whole: Doses given second, at about 4 or about 12 weeks, were pooled. Study-wide results and limits: Nearly half of spike-specific TCRs reportedly target variant regions that are unmutated in the B.1.351 and B.1.1.7 variants. Elevations in Spike-specific TCR breadth and depth followed administration of two AZD1222 doses. Clonal diversity may have been underestimated in mostly white British donors.

CDR3 length: 15 amino acids. Germline V gives CDR1 LGHDT, CDR2 YNNKEL (reference sequence). J was trimmed by 5 bases and V by 4 bases; bases with no gene match: 7. This chain joins TRBV3-1 (or the pseudogene TRBV3-2) and TRBJ2-5; 10 bases line up with TRBD2. This clonotype originated in an adult in good health. Sequenced material: peripheral blood, taken on day 0 of AZD1222 vaccination. The CDR3 is CASSPQAGGYETQYF. The CDR3 bases are TGTGCCAGCAGCCCCCAAGCGGGGGGGTATGAGACCCAGTACTTC.